Given below is one T cell receptor beta chain in context. Its antigen is still unknown. This record belongs to a study of cytomegalovirus exposure and HLA in healthy donors. Overall study results and limits: Some V segments, including TRBV6-2 and TRBV6-3, were excluded as indistinguishable.

Both 60 Vbeta primers and 13 Jbeta primers went into the PCR. Profiled with immunoSEQ multiplex PCR; TCRdb holds only in-frame clones, not every one. The table has roughly 100,000 clones, over 75% seen once; the top ten hold roughly 6.9%. The V and J ends lost 1 base and 5 bases respectively, with 16 bases between them. The CDR3 is 16 residues long. Germline-derived CDR1 and CDR2 are SGHDN and FVKESK. Input material: PBMCs. The source is a man aged 25-45 years in good health and CMV-seropositive. This chain links TRBV14 with TRBJ2-3; tentatively, D is TRBD2 (7 bases). CDR3 coding DNA: TGTGCCAGCAGCCAAGTCGGGGGGCCAGGTAAAGATACGCAGTATTTT. It codes for CASSQVGGPGKDTQYF.